A selection of T cell receptor beta chains follows, all from one sample in a study of cytomegalovirus exposure and HLA in healthy donors. Sequencing was performed with immunoSEQ multiplex PCR; in TCRdb, only in-frame clones are kept and a portion is missing. Among around 150,000 clones, around 10% were seen once, and the ten largest hold about 7.5%. The sample taken for sequencing was PBMCs. The receptors were sampled from a middle-aged woman in good health and CMV-seropositive. Each CDR3 is given with its conserved first and last residue. A D gene is named only where the DNA matches it firmly. Not every row has a clone size; where given, it reads once, few, many or a size class.

TRBV7-7	TRBD2	NA	TRBJ2-2	TGTGCCAGCAGCTTAGGGACTAGCGGGGATAACACCGGGGAGCTGTTTTTT	CASSLGTSGDNTGELFF
TRBV5-1	NA	NA	TRBJ2-2	TGCGCCAGCAGCTTTCGGGAAACCGGGGAGCTGTTTTTT	CASSFRETGELFF
TRBV2	NA	NA	TRBJ2-2	TGTGCCAGCAGTGAACAGGGCTTTCCCACCGGGGAGCTGTTTTTT	CASSEQGFPTGELFF
TRBV7-9	NA	NA	TRBJ1-4	TGTGCCAGCAGCTTAGGAGGGGGTAGTAATGAAAAACTGTTTTTT	CASSLGGGSNEKLFF
TRBV29-1	NA	few	TRBJ2-7	TGCAGCGTTGAAGAGAAGGGGCACTACGAGCAGTACTTC	CSVEEKGHYEQYF
TRBV29-1	TRBD1	NA	TRBJ1-2	TGCAGCGTTGCGACAGGGTGGGGCTATGGCTACACCTTC	CSVATGWGYGYTF
TRBV2	TRBD1	NA	TRBJ1-6	TGTGCCAGCAGTGAAGCGGGGACAGGGTTCTGGTCACCCCTCCACTTT	CASSEAGTGFWSPLHF
TRBV5-1	TRBD1	NA	TRBJ1-1	TGCGCCAGCAGACCGACAGGGGGAGCTGAAGCTTTCTTT	CASRPTGGAEAFF
TRBV2	NA	NA	TRBJ1-1	TGTGCCAGCAGTCAGGGGAACACTGAAGCTTTCTTT	CASSQGNTEAFF
TRBV5-6	NA	NA	TRBJ1-2	TGTGCCAGCAGCACCGTCCCCACAGGAATACCCGATGGCTACACCTTC	CASSTVPTGIPDGYTF
TRBV7-9	NA	NA	TRBJ2-5	TGTGCCAGCAGCCCTCCTCGAGAGACCCAGTACTTC	CASSPPRETQYF
TRBV29-1	NA	few	TRBJ2-5	TGCAGCGTTGCAGCAGGGGGAGGACAAGAGACCCAGTACTTC	CSVAAGGGQETQYF
TRBV6-1	NA	NA	TRBJ2-3	TGTGCCAGCAGTGAACGGGGGATAAGCACAGATACGCAGTATTTT	CASSERGISTDTQYF
TRBV18	TRBD1	NA	TRBJ1-6	TGTGCCAGCTCCGGGGACAGTTCCCGTCTTTCACCCCTCCACTTT	CASSGDSSRLSPLHF
TRBV5-5	TRBD1	few	TRBJ1-3	TGTGCCAGCAGCCTTACCAGACAGGGCGGAAACACCATATATTTT	CASSLTRQGGNTIYF
TRBV6-1	TRBD1	few	TRBJ2-1	TGTGCCAGCAGTGAATTCGAACAGGGGTTCAATGAGCAGTTCTTC	CASSEFEQGFNEQFF
TRBV27	NA	NA	TRBJ2-1	TGTGCCAGCAGTTTATCCAGAGAGGTCCCCAATGAGCAGTTCTTC	CASSLSREVPNEQFF
TRBV5-1	NA	NA	TRBJ2-7	TGCGCCAGCAGCCCCGCTGGCGGCTCTTTC	CASSPAGGSF
TRBV19	NA	few	TRBJ2-3	TGTGCCAGTAGTATAGGGGGCGGAGGGACAGATACGCAGTATTTT	CASSIGGGGTDTQYF
TRBV2	TRBD1	NA	TRBJ1-2	TGTGCCAGCAGTGTGGGTACAGGGGACTATGGCTACACCTTC	CASSVGTGDYGYTF
TRBV2	NA	NA	TRBJ1-1	TGTGCCAGCAGTGGGTATCAGGCAGGATCGAACACTGAAGCTTTCTTT	CASSGYQAGSNTEAFF
TRBV29-1	TRBD1	few	TRBJ1-1	TGCGTAGACAGGGAGAACACTGAAGCTTTCTTT	CVDRENTEAFF
TRBV6-1	NA	few	TRBJ2-1	TGTGCCAGCAGTGAAGGGACTAATGAGCAGTTCTTC	CASSEGTNEQFF
TRBV7-2	NA	few	TRBJ2-3	TGTGCCAGCAGCTTCGACAGGACCCTATCTAGCACAGATACGCAGTATTTT	CASSFDRTLSSTDTQYF
TRBV7-2	TRBD1	few	TRBJ2-3	TGTGCCAGCAGCTCCCGGGACAGACCCCACACAGATACGCAGTATTTT	CASSSRDRPHTDTQYF
TRBV5-4	TRBD1	NA	TRBJ1-3	TGTGCCAGCAGTGACTCCAGGGGGCGGTCTGGAAACACCATATATTTT	CASSDSRGRSGNTIYF
TRBV18	TRBD1	NA	TRBJ2-7	TGTGCCAGCTCACCACGACAGGGCTACGAGCAGTACTTC	CASSPRQGYEQYF
TRBV27	TRBD1	NA	TRBJ1-1	TGTGCCAGCAGTTACGACAGGGACTCACTCACTGAAGCTTTCTTT	CASSYDRDSLTEAFF
TRBV19	TRBD1	few	TRBJ1-4	TGTGCCAGTAGTATAAGGGGACAGAATGAAAAACTGTTTTTT	CASSIRGQNEKLFF
TRBV19	TRBD1	NA	TRBJ2-5	TGTGCCAGTAGTGGGGGGACAGGGGGGGTTCTGGAGACCCAGTACTTC	CASSGGTGGVLETQYF
TRBV7-2	NA	few	TRBJ1-2	TGTGCCAGCAGCTTAGGTCTTAGGGACTTAGGCTACACCTTC	CASSLGLRDLGYTF
TRBV5-4	NA	few	TRBJ2-5	TGTGCCAGCAGCTCCGGGGGTAGTCGGGAGACCCAGTACTTC	CASSSGGSRETQYF
TRBV5-8	TRBD1	NA	TRBJ2-7	TGTGCCAGCAGCTGGGGGACAGGGGCCTACGAGCAGTACTTC	CASSWGTGAYEQYF
TRBV28	TRBD1	NA	TRBJ1-5	TGTGCCAGTGGGACAGGGGATCAGCCCCAGCATTTT	CASGTGDQPQHF
TRBV6-1	TRBD1	NA	TRBJ1-2	TGTGCCAGCAGTGAAAGGGGGACAGGGGTTAACTATGGCTACACCTTC	CASSERGTGVNYGYTF
TRBV7-2	TRBD2	NA	TRBJ2-7	TGTGCCAGCAGCCGCAGCGGGGCCTACGAGCAGTACTTC	CASSRSGAYEQYF
TRBV9	NA	few	TRBJ2-7	TGTGCCAGCAGCGTTGGGGACACTCTCTCCTACGAGCAGTACTTC	CASSVGDTLSYEQYF
TRBV18	NA	few	TRBJ2-5	TGTGCCAGCTCACCATCAGGGGGGCAAGAGACCCAGTACTTC	CASSPSGGQETQYF
TRBV2	NA	few	TRBJ1-4	TGTGCCAGCAATGCGGACAGCGGAGGAAAACTGTTTTTT	CASNADSGGKLFF
TRBV11-3	NA	NA	TRBJ1-6	TGTGCCAGCAGCTTGGTGACAGGATCACCCCTCCACTTT	CASSLVTGSPLHF
TRBV18	TRBD1	few	TRBJ1-2	TGTGCCAGCTCACGAGGACAGGCTGGCTACACCTTC	CASSRGQAGYTF
TRBV5-1	NA	NA	TRBJ2-3	TGCGCCAGCACCCTAATGACAGGGACTAGCACAGATACGCAGTATTTT	CASTLMTGTSTDTQYF
TRBV19	NA	few	TRBJ1-2	TGTGCCAGTAGTCGTACCTCGAGGACAGACCTCTATGGCTACACCTTC	CASSRTSRTDLYGYTF
TRBV7-8	TRBD2	few	TRBJ2-5	TGTGCCAGCAGCTTAGCCCTATCTAGCGGGAGCCAAGAGACCCAGTACTTC	CASSLALSSGSQETQYF
TRBV5-1	TRBD1	few	TRBJ1-1	TGCGCCAGCAGCTTGGCCGTGGGACAGGGGGACACTGAAGCTTTCTTT	CASSLAVGQGDTEAFF
TRBV2	NA	few	TRBJ1-1	TGTGCCAGCAGTGACTTGAACACTGAAGCTTTCTTT	CASSDLNTEAFF
TRBV11-2	TRBD2	NA	TRBJ2-1	TGTGCCAGCAGCTTAGCCCCAGGACTAGCGGTCAATGAGCAGTTCTTC	CASSLAPGLAVNEQFF
TRBV6-1	TRBD1	NA	TRBJ2-4	TGTGCCAGCAGTGCCTCCGGGACAGGGGGAATAGCCAAAAACATTCAGTACTTC	CASSASGTGGIAKNIQYF
TRBV2	TRBD2	few	TRBJ2-3	TGTGCCAGCAGAGAAGTAGCGGGGGTCACAGATACGCAGTATTTT	CASREVAGVTDTQYF
TRBV29-1	NA	few	TRBJ2-3	TGCAGCGGAGGAGGGGATACGCAGTATTTT	CSGGGDTQYF